This T cell receptor beta chain was sequenced in a study of blood T cells in healthy people across ages. This CDR3 comprises 13 residues. The germline V gene has CDR1 KGHSH and CDR2 LQKENI. The V segment lost 6 bases and the J segment 5 bases; nucleotides outside the gene matches: 7. The second PCR ran about 6 to 11 cycles with a sample-barcoded 5' primer and J-beta primers. From the 5' RACE reads, TCRdb called clonotypes with MiXCR, one entry per CDR3 protein. Of about 800,000 distinct CDR3 sequences in the sample, 20% to 25% were seen once. This clonotype was seen more than once but under ten times. Collection of roughly 9.6 milliliters of peripheral blood was performed for each donor. These same data were also listed under a study on T cells of mothers and their children.

The chain is built from TRBV18 and TRBJ2-7; 7 positions agree with TRBD1. What was sequenced was blood. This receptor was taken from a boy aged 10-17 years in good health. CDR3 residues: CASSPGQSHEQYF. CDR3 nucleotide sequence: TGTGCCAGCTCCCCGGGACAGTCCCACGAGCAGTACTTC.